The clone carrying this TCR beta chain appeared many times. Its matching antigen is unknown. The data were obtained in a study of T cell repertoires in cytomegalovirus infection. The CDR3 is made up of 16 amino acids. From germline, CDR1 is SGHVS and CDR2 FNYEAQ. Trimming removed 1 base from V and 5 bases from J, with 15 bases in between. TCRdb itself ran the reads through MiXCR, one entry per CDR3 protein. The sample holds about 920,000 distinct CDR3 sequences, approximately 32% seen once. The chain is built from TRBV7-6 and TRBJ2-1; perhaps TRBD1 as D (6 bases). The receptor was derived from a human donor in good health (CMV status not recorded). Some clones in this sample may be carry-over from other donors' samples. This sample comprised cultured CD8+ T cells from PBMCs, obtained from culture after CMV antigen stimulation. CDR3 in amino acids: CASSLVTGSAHNEQFF. CDR3 DNA: TGTGCCAGCAGCTTAGTTACAGGGAGTGCCCACAATGAGCAGTTCTTC.